Sequencing of this T cell receptor (beta chain) was carried out in a study of shared T cell receptors in the human thymus. TCRdb keeps only in-frame clones here, not all; method: immunoSEQ multiplex PCR. The sample has about 660,000 clones; approximately 87% are singletons. These same records also appear under a second study, on human thymus T cells. As reported in that work: Surgeons resected thymus tissue during corrective heart surgery. Seemingly biased V and J gene usage marked thymic and blood repertoires. A high degree of thymic repertoire overlap among unrelated individuals was reported in related research.

Material: thymocytes. The clonotype was recovered from a boy less than two years old with a congenital heart defect.

CDR3 bases: TGTGCCAGCAGTTTGTTCCGTATCAATCAGCCCCAGCATTTT. This gives the protein CASSLFRINQPQHF. The chain is built from TRBV28 and TRBJ1-5; D unresolved. Germline CDR1 MDHEN, CDR2 SYDVKM. Trimming took off 3 bases at V and 3 bases at J, with 9 bases between the two ends. The CDR3 runs 14 residues.